Each of the 17 T cell receptor beta chains below was sequenced from the same sample in a study of blood T cell repertoires in COVID-19. Data came from immunoSEQ multiplex PCR; TCRdb stores just in-frame clones and leaves some out. The sample lists roughly 90,000 clones, over 75% occurring once. The sequencing input was peripheral blood. These receptors were collected from a woman aged 70-85 years with acute or convalescent COVID-19.

J is TRBJ1-4 and V is TRBV28; 8 bases agree with TRBD1. The CDR3 contains 14 residues. V trimming: 4 bases; J trimming: 7 bases; junction bases outside the gene matches: 5. The germline CDR1 and CDR2 sequences are MDHEN and SYDVKM. The CDR3 sequence is CASSSNDRGEKLFF. CDR3 coding DNA: TGTGCCAGCAGTTCAAATGACAGGGGTGAAAAACTGTTTTTT.

This sequence joins TRBV6-4 and TRBJ1-2; D possibly corresponds to TRBD1 (5 bases). V lost 6 bases and J 4 bases, leaving 12 bases between the germline ends. The length of the CDR3 is 13 residues. CDR1 and CDR2 (germline): MRHNA, SNTAGT. The CDR3 DNA reads TGTGCCAGCAGGGCCCAGGGATCCTATGGCTACACCTTC. Amino acids: CASRAQGSYGYTF.

The chain links TRBV14 to TRBJ2-7, with 12 nucleotides matching TRBD1. With V trimmed by 3 bases and J by 5 bases, 11 bases remained unmatched. CDR1 is SGHDN and CDR2 is FVKESK in the germline V gene. The CDR3 extends over 17 amino acids. CDR3 in amino acids: CASSQRPGQGAENEQYF. CDR3 DNA sequence: TGTGCCAGCAGCCAGCGGCCGGGACAGGGGGCTGAGAACGAGCAGTACTTC.

Concerning this clone itself: Germline is not matched at one junction end, which may reflect a read error. J is TRBJ2-5 and V is TRBV7-7, with D possibly being TRBD1 (6 bases). Germline assignment: CDR1 SSHAT and CDR2 FNYEAQ (reference sequence). The CDR3 is made up of 14 amino acids. The CDR3 sequence: CASSPTGYQETQYF. As DNA, the CDR3 is TGTGCTAGCAGCCCAACAGGGTACCAGGAGACCCAGTACTTC.

The V gene is TRBV11-1, the J gene TRBJ2-3, with D maybe TRBD2 (5 bases). Germline V gene lookup returns CDR1 SGHAT and CDR2 FQDESV (reference sequence). The CDR3 length is 16 residues. V was shortened by 5 bases and J by 0 bases, with 15 bases between the two germline ends. The CDR3 bases are TGTGCCAGCAGCCACATAGGAGGTGGGAGCACAGATACGCAGTATTTT. Its translation is CASSHIGGGSTDTQYF.

The CDR3 DNA reads TGTGCCAGCTCACCACCCTCGGTCAGGGGGAATGAAGCTTTCTTT. It encodes CASSPPSVRGNEAFF. This chain uses TRBV18 with TRBJ1-1; TRBD1 matches 7 bases. Trimming at V came to 0 bases and at J to 7 bases, leaving 8 bases not matched to a gene. The length of the CDR3 is 15 residues. Germline CDR1 reads KGHSH; CDR2 reads LQKENI.

This rearrangement joins TRBV7-9 to TRBJ2-5; 12 nucleotides match TRBD2. V lost 6 bases to trimming and J lost 5 bases; unmatched junction nucleotides: 13. The germline gives CDR1 SEHNR, CDR2 FQNEAQ (reference sequence). The CDR3 has 17 residues. For the CDR3, the DNA is TGTGCCAGCAGACCACTAGCGGGGGGTAGAAAAGATGAGACCCAGTACTTC. It translates to CASRPLAGGRKDETQYF. Complete variable domain (other parts from reference TRBV7-9 and TRBJ2-5): DTGVSQNPRHKITKRGQNVTFRCDPISEHNRLYWYRQTLGQGPEFLTYFQNEAQLEKSRLLSDRFSAERPKGSFSTLEIQRTEQGDSAMYLCASRPLAGGRKDETQYFGPGTRLLVL.

CDR3 sequence reads: CASSGVGEYDEQYF. The CDR3 region has the DNA TGTGCCAGCAGTGGGGTCGGGGAATATGACGAGCAGTACTTC. The J gene is TRBJ2-7, the V gene TRBV25-1, with D perhaps TRBD2 (5 bases). With 4 bases removed from V and 5 bases from J, the gap between germline ends came to 15 bases. CDR3 size: 14 residues. The germline V gene encodes CDR1 MGHDK and CDR2 SYGVNS.

This clone was recorded a few times. The CDR3 DNA reads as TGTGCCTGGTCGAGGTCAATGAACACTGAAGCTTTCTTT. This translates into CAWSRSMNTEAFF. The rearrangement links TRBV30 to TRBJ1-1, with D unresolved. CDR1 GTSNPN and CDR2 SVGIG come from the germline V gene (reference sequence). The V gene lost 5 bases and the J gene lost 0 bases, with 10 bases spanning the gap. The CDR3 is 13 residues long.

This chain joins TRBV9 and TRBJ1-4; TRBD1 agrees at 8 bases. CDR1 is SGDLS and CDR2 is YYNGEE in the germline V gene. Trimming took 2 bases from V and 8 from J; bases not matched to a gene: 14. CDR3 length: 17 amino acids. The CDR3 protein is CASSVTGEASVREKLFF. The CDR3, as DNA: TGTGCCAGCAGCGTGACAGGGGAGGCATCGGTGAGAGAAAAACTGTTTTTT.

This chain connects TRBV28 to TRBJ1-1, with D uncertain. V was cut by 6 bases and J by 4 bases, with 12 bases left in between. Per the germline V gene, CDR1 is MDHEN and CDR2 is SYDVKM. The CDR3 covers 13 residues. The CDR3 is CASRDRSGTEAFF. The CDR3 DNA reads TGTGCCAGCAGAGACCGGTCGGGCACTGAAGCTTTCTTT. The complete variable domain, with remaining parts taken from reference TRBV28 and TRBJ1-1, reads DVKVTQSSRYLVKRTGEKVFLECVQDMDHENMFWYRQDPGLGLRLIYFSYDVKMKEKGDIPEGYSVSREKKERFSLILESASTNQTSMYLCASRDRSGTEAFFGQGTRLTVV.

Turning to this clone: The junction departs from the called germline gene at one end, perhaps through a read error. The CDR3 sequence: CASSQRPGQGQFF. In DNA, the CDR3 is TGTGCTAGCAGCCAAAGGCCGGGACAGGGACAGTTCTTC. The chain employs TRBV7-7 and TRBJ2-1, with 9 nucleotides matching TRBD1. Germline CDR1 is SSHAT and CDR2 is FNYEAQ (reference sequence). This CDR3 spans 13 amino acids. The full variable domain, rest sourced from reference TRBV7-7 and TRBJ2-1, is GAGVSQSPRYKVTKRGQDVTLRCDPISSHATLYWYQQALGQGPEFLTYFNYEAQPDKSGLPSDRFSAERPEGSISTLTIQRTEQRDSAMYRCASSQRPGQGQFFGPGTRLTVL.

This chain links TRBV15 with TRBJ1-6; D might be TRBD1 (6 bases). Germline CDR1 and CDR2: LNHNV and YYDKDF (reference sequence). The CDR3 loop spans 14 amino acids. Trimming took off 0 bases at V and 7 bases at J, with 7 bases between the two ends. The CDR3 here is CATSRDTGNSPLHF. The CDR3 DNA follows: TGTGCCACCAGCAGAGATACAGGGAATTCACCCCTCCACTTT.

The V and J genes are TRBV4-2 and TRBJ1-5; tentative D call: TRBD1 (6 bases). This CDR3 spans 16 amino acids. Trimming left V 0 bases short and J 4 bases short, with 13 bases between. CDR1 and CDR2 from the germline V gene are LGHNA and YNFKEQ. The CDR3 bases are TGTGCCAGCAGCCAAGACCTCCGGACAGAAAATCAGCCCCAGCATTTT. Protein sequence: CASSQDLRTENQPQHF.

The genes are TRBV30 and TRBJ2-7; possibly TRBD1 for D (6 bases). Germline V lookup: CDR1 GTSNPN, CDR2 SVGIG (reference sequence). With 5 bases removed from V and 2 bases from J, the gap between germline ends came to 10 bases. This CDR3 is 12 amino acids long. CDR3 region: CAWGRGPYEQYF. CDR3 bases: TGTGCCTGGGGCAGGGGACCCTACGAGCAGTACTTC.

The chain is built from TRBV20-1 and TRBJ1-1; TRBD1 aligns across 7 bases. The ends lost 3 bases at V and 0 bases at J; junction bases unmatched: 7. The CDR3 is 15 amino acids. The germline V gene encodes CDR1 DFQATT and CDR2 SNEGSKA (reference sequence). This CDR3 is CSASHFDRVNTEAFF. CDR3 coding DNA: TGCAGTGCTAGTCACTTTGACAGGGTGAACACTGAAGCTTTCTTT.

In its sample, this clone was seen a few times. The chain recombines TRBV11-3 with TRBJ2-1; D gene uncertain. The germline V gene encodes CDR1 SGHNT and CDR2 YENEEA. Trimming took 5 bases from V and 0 from J, leaving 14 bases between them. The CDR3 runs 16 residues. This chain's CDR3 is CASSPRWLSSYNEQFF. Here the CDR3 DNA reads TGTGCCAGCAGCCCGAGGTGGTTGAGCTCCTACAATGAGCAGTTCTTC. Filled out from reference TRBV11-3 and TRBJ2-1, the complete variable domain reads EAGVVQSPRYKIIEKKQPVAFWCNPISGHNTLYWYLQNLGQGPELLIRYENEEAVDDSQLPKDRFSAERLKGVDSTLKIQPAELGDSAVYLCASSPRWLSSYNEQFFGPGTRLTVL.